The rows below give T cell receptor beta chains drawn from one sample of a study of blood T cell repertoires in COVID-19. Assay used: immunoSEQ multiplex PCR; TCRdb lists only in-frame clones, some missing. The data contain a few hundred thousand clones, roughly 87% of them seen just once; the ten biggest clones take up 2.5% to 3%. Sequencing was carried out using PBMCs or T cells enriched from blood (not recorded which). These receptors were collected from a woman aged 25 to 39 who had recovered from COVID-19. Each CDR3 is given with its conserved first and last residue.

v_call	cdr3_length	j_call	cdr3_aa
TRBV6-5	13	TRBJ1-1	CASTGTGRTEAFF
TRBV7-9	14	TRBJ2-2	CASILTGNTGELFF
TRBV4-1	15	TRBJ1-1	CASSHEGQVSTEAFF
TRBV6-2/TRBV6-3	11	TRBJ2-3	CASSLSDTQYF
TRBV2	13	TRBJ1-1	CASSAGDSTEAFF
TRBV7-2	15	TRBJ2-1	CASSGYLTGSNEQFF
TRBV5-5	14	TRBJ1-5	CASSRGQGNQPQHF
TRBV27	18	TRBJ2-7	CASSPTYRTESGTAEQYF
TRBV5-1	15	TRBJ1-2	CASSLQSGLDYGYTF
TRBV25-1	16	TRBJ1-2	CASSENRGGVPYGYTF
TRBV5-8	14	TRBJ1-3	CASRLMSSGNTIYF
TRBV11-2	14	TRBJ1-5	CASSVGTADQPQHF
TRBV10-1	13	TRBJ2-5	CATRGGGEETQYF
TRBV3-1/TRBV3-2	15	TRBJ2-7	CASSQGGQGVYEQYF
TRBV14	13	TRBJ2-2	CASSPSPPGELFF
TRBV4-1	15	TRBJ2-2	CASSFNRGLSGELFF
TRBV5-1	14	TRBJ2-7	CASSLMGRPYEQYF
TRBV11-2	15	TRBJ1-1	CASSPGDRGPPEAFF
TRBV5-6	15	TRBJ2-3	CASSPPGTSGDTQYF
TRBV28	18	TRBJ1-6	CASSFGRWRSSYNSPLHF
TRBV11-2	19	TRBJ2-1	CASSFVRGGATSSYNEQFF
TRBV24-1	15	TRBJ2-1	CATSGLAGGPREQFF
TRBV7-2	15	TRBJ1-2	CASSPPVGRIYGYTF
TRBV6-1	15	TRBJ2-4	CASSEGGLGKNIQYF
TRBV30	15	TRBJ1-5	CAWRAGVYSNQPQHF
TRBV30	13	TRBJ1-1	CAWNPGANTEAFF
TRBV5-1	14	TRBJ1-1	CASSWNTANTEAFF
TRBV19	13	TRBJ2-7	CASSGGSAYEQYF
TRBV7-6	16	TRBJ2-1	CASSDRRLAGGHEQFF
TRBV5-4	17	TRBJ2-3	CASSIPGLAGGADTQYF
TRBV28	16	TRBJ2-2	CASSAGTSGSAGELFF
TRBV15	14	TRBJ1-2	CATSRGQQVYGYTF
TRBV27	12	TRBJ1-2	CASSGDREIYTF
TRBV28	15	TRBJ2-1	CASSSTSGRVGEQFF
TRBV4-1	18	TRBJ1-1	CASSQDKLSGAKNTEAFF
TRBV27	12	TRBJ1-1	CASSGLNTEAFF
TRBV3-1/TRBV3-2	14	TRBJ2-2	CASSQSGGSGELFF
TRBV7-9	15	TRBJ2-7	CASSAPGQDIREQYF
TRBV18	15	TRBJ1-3	CASSPGGASGNTIYF
TRBV19	14	TRBJ1-4	CASSRQGTNEKLFF
TRBV7-9	13	TRBJ1-4	CASSSQGSEKLFF
TRBV28	19	TRBJ2-5	CAAFPSGTGGPPLQETQYF
TRBV3-1/TRBV3-2	11	TRBJ2-7	CASSQYNEQYF
TRBV5-8	16	TRBJ2-3	CASSLARDSGTDTQYF
TRBV14	14	TRBJ2-7	CASSQNEFSYEQYF
TRBV15	16	TRBJ2-7	CATSRTSWPSSYEQYF
TRBV2	14	TRBJ1-4	CASRGQVVGEKLFF
TRBV24-1	15	TRBJ1-1	CATSDATTGNTEAFF
TRBV28	13	TRBJ1-2	CASGDRPNYGYTF
TRBV19	16	TRBJ1-4	CASSINGQTTNEKLFF
TRBV18	15	TRBJ2-7	CASSPGTGGSYEQYF
TRBV2	12	TRBJ1-1	CASSGQGTEAFF
TRBV10-1	15	TRBJ2-3	CASSVNRGRGDTQYF
TRBV11-2	18	TRBJ1-5	CASSLGSPGQGWNQPQHF
TRBV19	14	TRBJ2-7	CASSPGISSYEQYF
TRBV10-3	13	TRBJ2-1	CAIGYTEGNEQFF
TRBV19	12	TRBJ1-1	CASSLGQREAFF